A selection of T cell receptor beta chains follows, all from one sample in a study of OX40 agonist ivuxolimab in advanced cancers. Sequenced by immunoSEQ multiplex PCR; TCRdb stores in-frame clones only, minus some. The table lists some 86,000 clones, 90% of them singletons. This specimen consisted of CD4+ or CD8+ T cells sorted from blood, obtained in a trial of the OX40 agonist ivuxolimab. These TCRs come from an adult with an advanced solid tumor such as melanoma, head and neck, liver or kidney cancer. The CDR3 runs from the conserved cysteine through the conserved F or W. D genes are given only for firm matches. Where a row states a size, it is once, few, many or the class of an expanded clone; other rows omit it.

TRBJ2-7 | TRBD1 | once | TRBV2 | CASRRQGASYEQYF | TGTGCCAGCAGACGACAGGGGGCATCCTACGAGCAGTACTTC
TRBJ2-7 | NA | NA | TRBV5-5 | CASSDLGPYEQYF | TGTGCTAGCTCAGATTTGGGCCCCTACGAGCAGTACTTC
TRBJ2-2 | TRBD1 | NA | TRBV29-1 | CSIRPRTGEDTGELFF | TGCAGCATTCGCCCCCGGACAGGAGAGGACACCGGGGAGCTGTTTTTT
TRBJ1-5 | NA | NA | TRBV28 | CASGGWKNQPQHF | TGTGCCAGCGGGGGGTGGAAGAATCAGCCCCAGCATTTT
TRBJ2-6 | TRBD1 | once | TRBV19 | CASSIGTGNSGANVLTF | TGTGCCAGTAGTATAGGGACAGGGAACTCTGGGGCCAACGTCCTGACTTTC
TRBJ2-1 | NA | NA | TRBV4-1 | CASSQPGRQGYNEQFF | TGCGCCAGCAGCCAACCTGGTCGGCAGGGCTACAATGAGCAGTTCTTC
TRBJ2-7 | NA | NA | TRBV14 | CASSQEQREFYEQYF | TGTGCCAGCAGCCAAGAACAAAGAGAGTTCTACGAGCAGTACTTC
TRBJ2-5 | NA | once | TRBV30 | CAWSGQRLETQYF | TGTGCCTGGAGTGGCCAGCGGCTCGAGACCCAGTACTTC
TRBJ2-4 | TRBD1 | NA | TRBV6-1 | CASSGTGVLENIQYF | TGTGCCAGCAGCGGGACAGGGGTGTTGGAAAACATTCAGTACTTC
TRBJ1-1 | NA | NA | TRBV5-1 | CASSLVDTNTEAFF | TGCGCCAGCAGCTTGGTAGATACAAACACTGAAGCTTTCTTT
TRBJ2-1 | TRBD1 | NA | TRBV18 | CASSPPGTGGFDEQFF | TGTGCCAGCTCACCACCTGGGACAGGGGGCTTCGATGAGCAGTTCTTC
TRBJ1-6 | NA | NA | TRBV2 | CASRSQAPNSPLHF | TGTGCCAGCAGATCACAGGCGCCTAATTCACCCCTCCACTTT
TRBJ1-1 | NA | NA | TRBV15 | CATSREMGTEAFF | TGTGCCACCAGCAGAGAGATGGGCACTGAAGCTTTCTTT
TRBJ1-1 | TRBD1 | NA | TRBV6-5 | CASSPTDRREAFF | TGTGCCAGCAGTCCGACGGACAGGAGAGAAGCTTTCTTT
TRBJ2-1 | TRBD2 | NA | TRBV9 | CASSAQGGVYNEQFF | TGTGCCAGCAGCGCCCAGGGAGGGGTCTACAATGAGCAGTTCTTC
TRBJ1-2 | NA | NA | TRBV29-1 | CSVEDGESDYTF | TGCAGCGTTGAAGATGGTGAGAGTGACTACACCTTC
TRBJ1-2 | NA | NA | TRBV6-1 | CASSGIVTGGSFYGYTF | TGTGCCAGCAGTGGAATCGTAACGGGAGGTTCGTTCTATGGCTACACCTTC
TRBJ2-5 | NA | NA | TRBV30 | CAWSTRQRMGTQYF | TGTGCCTGGAGTACGAGACAGCGAATGGGTACCCAGTACTTC
TRBJ2-2 | NA | NA | TRBV6-1 | CASSGGASIHRGAVF | TGTGCCAGCAGTGGTGGGGCTAGTATTCACCGGGGAGCTGTTTTT
TRBJ1-5 | NA | NA | TRBV9 | CASSVAEKGEVGLQPQHF | TGTGCCAGCAGCGTCGCCGAAAAAGGGGAGGTAGGTCTTCAGCCCCAGCATTTT
TRBJ1-1 | NA | NA | TRBV10-2 | CASSSFAGDSEAFF | TGCGCCAGCAGTTCCTTCGCAGGGGATTCTGAAGCTTTCTTT
TRBJ1-5 | TRBD1 | once | TRBV25-1 | CASSGTGGLSNQPQHF | TGTGCCAGCAGTGGCACAGGGGGCTTAAGTAATCAGCCCCAGCATTTT
TRBJ1-1 | NA | few | TRBV2 | CASSESGGNTEAFF | TGTGCCAGCAGTGAAAGTGGGGGAAACACTGAAGCTTTCTTT
TRBJ1-6 | NA | NA | TRBV27 | CASSRTLGGSSYNSPLHF | TGTGCCAGCAGCCGAACGTTGGGCGGGAGCTCCTATAATTCACCCCTCCACTTT
TRBJ1-1 | TRBD1 | NA | TRBV6-6 | CASSSPGQVNTEAFF | TGTGCCAGCAGTTCGCCGGGACAGGTGAACACTGAAGCTTTCTTT
TRBJ1-2 | NA | NA | TRBV27 | CASSLRDTRDGYTF | TGTGCCAGCAGTTTAAGGGACACACGGGACGGCTACACCTTC
TRBJ1-2 | TRBD1 | NA | TRBV5-1 | CASSLTGTGLPNYGYTF | TGCGCCAGCAGCTTGACCGGGACAGGGCTCCCCAACTATGGCTACACCTTC
TRBJ1-5 | NA | NA | TRBV2 | CASSDLGSNQPQHF | TGTGCCAGCAGTGACCTGGGAAGCAATCAGCCCCAGCATTTT
TRBJ1-3 | NA | NA | TRBV15 | CATWGLLGNTIYF | TGTGCCACCTGGGGTCTACTTGGAAACACCATATATTTT
TRBJ1-1 | NA | NA | TRBV7-7 | CASSLGPDTEAFF | TGTGCTAGCAGCCTCGGGCCGGACACTGAAGCTTTCTTT
TRBJ1-4 | NA | once | TRBV15 | CATSRDAGSTNEKLFF | TGTGCCACCAGCAGAGATGCGGGGTCGACTAATGAAAAACTGTTTTTT
TRBJ1-5 | NA | NA | TRBV5-1 | CASINPTASNQPQHF | TGCGCCAGCATAAATCCCACAGCTAGCAATCAGCCCCAGCATTTT
TRBJ2-2 | NA | NA | TRBV6-6 | CAGGTDRTGELFF | TGTGCCGGCGGGACAGACAGAACCGGGGAGCTGTTTTTT
TRBJ1-4 | NA | NA | TRBV14 | CASSLNGGSTNEKLFF | TGTGCCAGCAGCCTTAACGGGGGATCAACTAATGAAAAACTGTTTTTT
TRBJ2-2 | NA | NA | TRBV27 | CASSFGWTVNTGELFF | TGTGCCAGCAGTTTCGGGTGGACCGTAAACACCGGGGAGCTGTTTTTT
TRBJ2-7 | TRBD1 | once | TRBV29-1 | CSVVRQGRNEQYF | TGCAGCGTTGTCAGACAGGGGAGGAACGAGCAGTACTTC
TRBJ1-3 | NA | NA | TRBV7-6 | CASRLMPSGNTIYF | TGTGCCAGCAGACTCATGCCCTCTGGAAACACCATATATTTT
TRBJ1-1 | NA | NA | TRBV6-1 | CASSEEGQGSFAFF | TGTGCCAGCAGTGAAGAGGGGCAGGGTTCATTTGCTTTCTTT
TRBJ2-2 | NA | NA | TRBV5-1 | CASSLTRWGTGELFF | TGCGCCAGCAGCCTGACTAGATGGGGCACCGGGGAGCTGTTTTTT
TRBJ2-7 | NA | NA | TRBV6-1 | CASSPTGSLSHEQYF | TGTGCCAGCAGCCCTACAGGGAGCCTTTCCCACGAGCAGTACTTC